The T cell receptor (beta chain) under discussion was sequenced for a study of T-cell memory formation after mild COVID-19. Sample barcodes and UMIs were carried by the TCR alpha and TCR beta cDNA libraries that 5'RACE generated with constant-segment primers. TCRdb itself ran the 5' RACE reads through MiXCR, one entry per CDR3 protein. Counted here are about 400,000 distinct CDR3 sequences, approximately 15% occurring once; the ten biggest clones make up 20% to 25%. The CDR3 loop spans 15 amino acids. Germline trimming cut 5 bases from V and 4 bases from J; bases unmatched to any gene: 6. The germline CDR1 and CDR2 sequences are SEHNR and FQNEAQ (reference sequence). Broader study findings: Nothing confirmed that second-wave clones peaking on day 37 were specific for SARS-CoV-2. Some responding clones appeared in pre-infection memory, suggesting cross-reactive memory joined. The study found balanced CD4/CD8 in clones contracting day 15 to 85 and a CD4+ lean in later expanders.

This clonotype was seen a handful of times. Its antigen is currently unknown. The V gene is TRBV7-9, the J gene TRBJ2-4; the match to TRBD1 covers 9 bases. The sequencing sample was made of PBMCs or a T cell subset sorted from them (not recorded which). The clonotype originates from a man between 18 and 35 years old who had mild COVID-19 (a few samples of this study predate the infection). Cell type and time point are not known. The CDR3 sequence: CASSPTGQGKNIQYF. The DNA for the CDR3 is TGTGCCAGCAGCCCCACGGGACAGGGTAAAAACATTCAGTACTTC. Complete variable domain (other parts from reference TRBV7-9 and TRBJ2-4): DTGVSQNPRHKITKRGQNVTFRCDPISEHNRLYWYRQTLGQGPEFLTYFQNEAQLEKSRLLSDRFSAERPKGSFSTLEIQRTEQGDSAMYLCASSPTGQGKNIQYFGAGTRLSVL.